These T cell receptor beta chains were read from a single sample in a study of blood T cell repertoires in COVID-19. Sequencing was performed with immunoSEQ multiplex PCR; in TCRdb, only in-frame clones are kept and a portion is missing. The data contain about 220,000 clones, approximately 81% of them singletons. Sequencing input: peripheral blood. The receptors were sampled from a woman of 80 years or more with acute or convalescent COVID-19. Each CDR3 is given without its conserved first and last residue.

j_gene: TRBJ1-2; v_gene: TRBV6-1; CDR3aa: ASSDPGYNYGYT
j_gene: TRBJ2-3; v_gene: TRBV7-3; CDR3aa: ASSPAYIRTDTQY
j_gene: TRBJ2-7; v_gene: TRBV27; CDR3aa: ASSLRGGLEQY
j_gene: TRBJ1-2; v_gene: TRBV20-1; CDR3aa: SASGAGANYGYT
j_gene: TRBJ1-1; v_gene: TRBV9; CDR3aa: ASSGGLYMNTEAF
j_gene: TRBJ1-6; v_gene: TRBV7-2; CDR3aa: ASSAKTGYNSPLH
j_gene: TRBJ2-2; v_gene: TRBV2; CDR3aa: ASSERQGNAGELF
j_gene: TRBJ1-2; v_gene: TRBV28; CDR3aa: ASSESGGRANYGYT
j_gene: TRBJ2-7; v_gene: TRBV29-1; CDR3aa: SVGTGSSEQY
j_gene: TRBJ1-5; v_gene: TRBV7-2; CDR3aa: ASSPLGSNQPQH